This T cell receptor beta chain stems from a study of T-cell memory formation after mild COVID-19. Study-wide results and limits: CD4+ bias marked clones expanding day 15 to 37, unlike balanced contracting clones. Among clones peaking at day 37 in the second wave, SARS-CoV-2 specificity remained unconfirmed.

TCRdb reprocessed the 5' RACE reads with MiXCR, giving one entry per CDR3 protein. This sample carries hundreds of thousands of distinct CDR3 sequences, about 15% of them seen once, and the ten largest clones take approximately 3.5%. Remarks on this clonotype: The antigen is unknown.

The germline V gene has CDR1 MDHEN and CDR2 SYDVKM. The CDR3 totals 13 residues. The ends were cut back, 6 bases at V and 3 bases at J, with 10 bases in the middle. The sample was PBMCs or a T cell subset sorted from them (not recorded which). This clonotype originated in a man between 18 and 35 years old who had mild COVID-19 (a few samples of this study predate the infection). Cell type and time point are not known. The rearrangement joins TRBV28 to TRBJ2-3, with D uncertain. The CDR3 nucleotides read TGTGCCAGCAGGAAGAGCGAGACAGATACGCAGTATTTT. Translating it yields CASRKSETDTQYF.